This T cell receptor (beta chain) was sequenced during a study of blood T cell repertoires in COVID-19. Germline V CDR1 and CDR2: MDHEN, SYDVKM. The CDR3 has 15 amino acids. Germline trimming cut 5 bases from V and 6 bases from J; bases unmatched to any gene: 13. TCRdb's copy holds only in-frame clones and misses some; the assay was immunoSEQ multiplex PCR. The top ten clones hold more than 6% of a sample with 45,000 to 70,000 clones, about 87% of them seen once. This clone was picked up one time. This chain links TRBV28 with TRBJ2-7; 7 bases fit TRBD1. The source is a woman aged 55-70 years with COVID-19, enrolled during active disease. Specimen: peripheral blood. CDR3 DNA: TGTGCCAGCAGTAGTCCGGGACAGACCCTCACCGAGCAGTACTTC. It codes for CASSSPGQTLTEQYF.